This T cell receptor beta chain was profiled in a study of blood T cell repertoires in COVID-19. Repertoires were generated with immunoSEQ multiplex PCR, while TCRdb's copy carries only in-frame clones and drops some. The sample carries roughly 330,000 clones, 80% to 90% recorded once. The V gene end was trimmed by 0 bases and the J gene end by 4 bases; junction bases not matched to a gene: 6. The CDR3 extends over 15 amino acids. Germline CDR1 reads GTSNPN; CDR2 reads SVGIG (reference sequence). This sequence joins TRBV30 and TRBJ1-5; TRBD1 aligns across 7 bases. The receptor was isolated from a woman aged 30 to 39 who had recovered from COVID-19. The sequenced sample was PBMCs or T cells enriched from blood (not recorded which). Written as DNA, the CDR3 is TGTGCCTGGAGTGTGACAGGGCATTCAAATCAGCCCCAGCATTTT. Protein: CAWSVTGHSNQPQHF.